This note documents a single T cell receptor (beta chain) sequence. The data originate from a study of cytomegalovirus exposure and HLA in healthy donors. Primers included in the PCR were 60 Vbeta and 13 Jbeta primers. Sequenced by immunoSEQ multiplex PCR; TCRdb stores in-frame clones only, minus some. The sample contains about 130,000 clones, over 60% of which appear only once. This CDR3 spans 15 amino acids. In germline, CDR1 is MRHNA, CDR2 SNTAGT. V shed 3 bases and J shed 0 bases, with 10 bases lying between them. The chain has TRBV6-4 and TRBJ2-3, with TRBD2 as a possible D gene (6 bases). This sequence originates from a human donor in good health. Sequencing input: PBMCs. The CDR3 bases are TGTGCCAGCAGTGATGGGGGGAGCAGCACAGATACGCAGTATTTT. Protein: CASSDGGSSTDTQYF.